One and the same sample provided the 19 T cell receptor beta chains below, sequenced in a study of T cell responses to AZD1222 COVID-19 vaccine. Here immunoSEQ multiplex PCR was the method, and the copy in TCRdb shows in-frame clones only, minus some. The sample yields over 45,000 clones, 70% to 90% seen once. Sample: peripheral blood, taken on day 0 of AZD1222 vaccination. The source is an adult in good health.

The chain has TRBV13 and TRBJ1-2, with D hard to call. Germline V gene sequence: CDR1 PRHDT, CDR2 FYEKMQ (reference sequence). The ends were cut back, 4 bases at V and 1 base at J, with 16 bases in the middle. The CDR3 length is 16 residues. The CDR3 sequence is CASSSEWAALNYGYTF. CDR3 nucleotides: TGTGCCAGCAGCTCCGAATGGGCAGCCCTTAACTATGGCTACACCTTC.

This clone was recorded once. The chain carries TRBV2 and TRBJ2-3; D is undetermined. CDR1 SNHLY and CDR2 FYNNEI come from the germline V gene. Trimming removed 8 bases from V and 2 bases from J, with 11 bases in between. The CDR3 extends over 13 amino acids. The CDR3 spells CASEASATDTQYF. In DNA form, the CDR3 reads TGTGCCAGCGAAGCTAGTGCCACAGATACGCAGTATTTT.

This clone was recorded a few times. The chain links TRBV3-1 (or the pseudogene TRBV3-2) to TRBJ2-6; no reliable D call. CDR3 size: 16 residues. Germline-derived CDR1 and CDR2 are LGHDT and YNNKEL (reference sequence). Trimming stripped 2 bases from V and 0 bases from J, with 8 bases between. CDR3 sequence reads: CASSQLVPSGANVLTF. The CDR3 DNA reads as TGTGCCAGCAGCCAACTTGTCCCCTCTGGGGCCAACGTCCTGACTTTC.

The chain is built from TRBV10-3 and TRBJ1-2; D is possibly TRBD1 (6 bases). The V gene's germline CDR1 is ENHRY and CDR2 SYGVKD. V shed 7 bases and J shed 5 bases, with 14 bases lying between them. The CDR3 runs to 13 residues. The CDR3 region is CAINPDSGYGYTF. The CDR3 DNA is TGTGCCATCAATCCGGACAGCGGTTATGGCTACACCTTC.

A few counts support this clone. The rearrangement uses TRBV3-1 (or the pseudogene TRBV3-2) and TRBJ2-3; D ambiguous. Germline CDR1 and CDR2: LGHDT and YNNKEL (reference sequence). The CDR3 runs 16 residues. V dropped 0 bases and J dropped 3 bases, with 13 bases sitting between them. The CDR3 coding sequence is TGTGCCAGCAGCCAAGATCCGGAGTTGAGAACAGATACGCAGTATTTT. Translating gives CASSQDPELRTDTQYF.

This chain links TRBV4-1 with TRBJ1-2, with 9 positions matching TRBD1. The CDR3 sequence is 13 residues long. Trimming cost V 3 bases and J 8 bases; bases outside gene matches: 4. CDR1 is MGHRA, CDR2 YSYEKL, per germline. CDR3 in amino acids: CASSHRTGDGYTF. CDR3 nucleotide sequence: TGCGCCAGCAGCCACCGGACAGGGGACGGCTACACCTTC.

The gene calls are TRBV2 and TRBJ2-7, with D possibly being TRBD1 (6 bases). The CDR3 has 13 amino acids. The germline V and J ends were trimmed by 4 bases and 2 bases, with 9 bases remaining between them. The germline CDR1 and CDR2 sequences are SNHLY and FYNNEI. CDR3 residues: CASSVQGPYEQYF. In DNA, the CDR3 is TGTGCCAGCAGTGTACAGGGCCCCTACGAGCAGTACTTC.

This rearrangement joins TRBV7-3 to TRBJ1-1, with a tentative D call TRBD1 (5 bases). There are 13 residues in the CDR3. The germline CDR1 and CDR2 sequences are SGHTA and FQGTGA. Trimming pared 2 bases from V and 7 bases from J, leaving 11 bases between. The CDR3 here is CASSLGRGVEAFF. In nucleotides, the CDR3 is TGTGCCAGCAGCTTAGGGAGGGGAGTTGAAGCTTTCTTT.

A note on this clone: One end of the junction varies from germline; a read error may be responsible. The CDR3 protein is CSIREENTEAFF. CDR3 DNA sequence: TGCAGCATCAGGGAGGAGAACACTGAAGCTTTCTTT. This chain uses TRBV19 with TRBJ1-1; TRBD1 might be the D (5 bases). This CDR3 is built from 12 residues. Per the germline V gene, CDR1 is LNHDA and CDR2 is SQIVND (reference sequence).

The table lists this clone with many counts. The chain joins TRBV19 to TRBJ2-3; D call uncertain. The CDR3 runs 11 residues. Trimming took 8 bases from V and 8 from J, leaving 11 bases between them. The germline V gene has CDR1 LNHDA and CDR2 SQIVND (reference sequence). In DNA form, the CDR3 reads TGTGCCAGTCAATCGGGCCCTACGCAGTATTTT. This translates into CASQSGPTQYF.

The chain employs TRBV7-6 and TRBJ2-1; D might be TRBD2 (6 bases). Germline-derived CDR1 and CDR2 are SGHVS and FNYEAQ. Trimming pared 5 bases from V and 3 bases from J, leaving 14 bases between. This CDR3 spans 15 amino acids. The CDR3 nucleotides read TGTGCCAGCAGCCCAGGGACGGGGGTCTACAATGAGCAGTTCTTC. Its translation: CASSPGTGVYNEQFF.

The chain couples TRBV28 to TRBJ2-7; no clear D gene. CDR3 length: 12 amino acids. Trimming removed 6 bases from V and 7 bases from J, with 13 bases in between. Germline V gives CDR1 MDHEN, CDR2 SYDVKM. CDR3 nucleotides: TGTGCCAGCAGCCTCGATGCTGGGGAGCAGTACTTC. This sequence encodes CASSLDAGEQYF.

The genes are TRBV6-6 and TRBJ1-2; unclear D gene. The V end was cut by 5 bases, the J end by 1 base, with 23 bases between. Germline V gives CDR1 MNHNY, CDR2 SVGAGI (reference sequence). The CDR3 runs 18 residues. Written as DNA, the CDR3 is TGTGCCAGCAGTCCCCGTAACTTACCGGCGAAAATTAACTATGGCTACACCTTC. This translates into CASSPRNLPAKINYGYTF.

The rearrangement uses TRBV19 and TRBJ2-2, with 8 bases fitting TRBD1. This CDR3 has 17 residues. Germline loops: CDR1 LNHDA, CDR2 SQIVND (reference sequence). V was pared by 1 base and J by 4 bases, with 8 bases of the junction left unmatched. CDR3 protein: CASSIAGAGGGTGELFF. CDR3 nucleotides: TGTGCCAGTAGTATAGCCGGGGCAGGGGGCGGCACCGGGGAGCTGTTTTTT.

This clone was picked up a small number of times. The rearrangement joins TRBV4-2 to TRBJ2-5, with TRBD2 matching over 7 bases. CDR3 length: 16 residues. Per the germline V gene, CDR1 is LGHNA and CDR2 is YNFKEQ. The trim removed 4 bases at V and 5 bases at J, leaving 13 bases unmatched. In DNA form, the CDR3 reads TGTGCCAGCAGCCCCGACGGGACTAAAATTTGGGAGACCCAGTACTTC. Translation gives CASSPDGTKIWETQYF.

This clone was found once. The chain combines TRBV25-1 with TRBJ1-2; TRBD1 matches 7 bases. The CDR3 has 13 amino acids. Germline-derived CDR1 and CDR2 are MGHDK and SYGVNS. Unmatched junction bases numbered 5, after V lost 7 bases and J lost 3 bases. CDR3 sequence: CASMRDSYYGYTF. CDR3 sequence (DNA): TGTGCCAGCATGCGGGACAGCTACTATGGCTACACCTTC.

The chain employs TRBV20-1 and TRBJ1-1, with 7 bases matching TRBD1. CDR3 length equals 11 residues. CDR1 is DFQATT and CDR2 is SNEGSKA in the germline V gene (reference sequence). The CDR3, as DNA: TGCGAAGGGGGCGCGGGTACTGAAGCTTTCTTT. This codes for CEGGAGTEAFF.

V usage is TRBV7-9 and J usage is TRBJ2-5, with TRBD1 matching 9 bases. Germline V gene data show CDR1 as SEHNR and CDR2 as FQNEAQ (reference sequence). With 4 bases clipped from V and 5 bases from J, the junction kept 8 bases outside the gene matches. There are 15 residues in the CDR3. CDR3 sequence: CASSSGQGFLETQYF. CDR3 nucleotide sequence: TGTGCCAGCAGCTCGGGACAGGGCTTCTTGGAGACCCAGTACTTC.

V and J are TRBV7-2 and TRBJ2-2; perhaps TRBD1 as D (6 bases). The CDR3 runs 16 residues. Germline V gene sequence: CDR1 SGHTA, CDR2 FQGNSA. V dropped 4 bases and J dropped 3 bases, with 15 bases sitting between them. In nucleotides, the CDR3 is TGTGCCAGCAGCTCCTTTGGGGGCGGCGACACCGGGGAGCTGTTTTTT. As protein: CASSSFGGGDTGELFF. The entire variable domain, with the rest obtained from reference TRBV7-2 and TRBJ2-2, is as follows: GAGVSQSPSNKVTEKGKDVELRCDPISGHTALYWYRQSLGQGLEFLIYFQGNSAPDKSGLPSDRFSAERTGGSVSTLTIQRTQQEDSAVYLCASSSFGGGDTGELFFGEGSRLTVL.